Below are 14 T cell receptor beta chains sequenced from a single sample in a study of metastatic and nonmetastatic thyroid tumors. MiXCR reprocessed the PCR reads for TCRdb. The data hold around 4,600 clones, with about 31% observed a single time. Every patient was untreated before thyroid surgery. Sequencing input: adjacent normal tissue. These receptors were obtained from a female donor with papillary thyroid cancer or a benign thyroid nodule (not recorded which). Some clones in this sample may be carry-over from other donors' samples.

By sample share, this clone is large (0.1 to 1%). This rearrangement joins TRBV3-1 to TRBJ1-5; 10 bases line up with TRBD1. The CDR3 is 14 residues long. Germline V lookup: CDR1 LGHDT, CDR2 YNNKEL (reference sequence). Trimming removed 2 bases from V and 7 bases from J; junction bases left unmatched: 2. For the CDR3, the DNA is TGTGCCAGCAGCCAACGGACAGGGGGACAGCCCCAGCATTTT. Amino acids: CASSQRTGGQPQHF.

This chain joins TRBV7-2 and TRBJ2-1, with 8 bases fitting TRBD2. The length of the CDR3 is 15 residues. Looked up from germline, CDR1 is SGHTA and CDR2 is FQGNSA. Trimming cost V 6 bases and J 8 bases; bases outside gene matches: 12. The CDR3 loop is CASSITSGLGYEQFF. CDR3 sequence (DNA): TGTGCCAGCAGTATTACTAGCGGCCTTGGGTATGAGCAGTTCTTC.

The chain has TRBV9 and TRBJ2-1, with D possibly TRBD2 on 6 matching bases. The CDR3 has 14 residues. V lost 0 bases to trimming and J lost 7 bases, with 11 bases between them. CDR1 is SGDLS and CDR2 is YYNGEE in the germline V gene. Written as DNA, the CDR3 is TGTGCCAGCAGCGTAGTAGCGGCAGGGAATGAGCAGTTCTTC. This encodes CASSVVAAGNEQFF.

The chain recombines TRBV11-3 with TRBJ2-7; a possible D gene is TRBD2 (6 bases). The ends were cut back, 3 bases at V and 1 base at J, with 13 bases in the middle. The CDR3 contains 15 residues. Germline CDR1 reads SGHNT; CDR2 reads YENEEA. Here the CDR3 DNA reads TGTGCCAGCAGCTTGGCGTACGGGGGTTCCTACGAGCAGTACTTC. It translates to CASSLAYGGSYEQYF.

The chain couples TRBV30 to TRBJ2-3; 9 positions match TRBD2. With 5 bases clipped from V and 5 bases from J, the junction kept 14 bases outside the gene matches. Germline CDR1 GTSNPN, CDR2 SVGIG (reference sequence). This CDR3 has 16 amino acids. The CDR3 region is CAWVGGVAGAGDTQYF. The CDR3 region has the DNA TGTGCCTGGGTCGGGGGCGTAGCGGGAGCGGGAGATACGCAGTATTTT. Based on the CDR3 plus reference TRBV30 and TRBJ2-3, the full variable domain is SQTIHQWPATLVQPVGSPLSLECTVEGTSNPNLYWYRQAAGRGLQLLFYSVGIGQISSEVPQNLSASRPQDRQFILSSKKLLLSDSGFYLCAWVGGVAGAGDTQYFGPGTRLTVL.

V and J are TRBV20-1 and TRBJ2-1; TRBD2 matches at 10 bases. V was clipped by 2 bases and J by 0 bases; unmatched bases: 4. The CDR3 consists of 16 residues. Germline lookup yields CDR1 DFQATT and CDR2 SNEGSKA (reference sequence). The CDR3 DNA reads as TGCAGTGCTAGACACCGACTAGCGGGCTCCTACAATGAGCAGTTCTTC. Translation: CSARHRLAGSYNEQFF.

This clone was found a few times. V usage is TRBV6-5 and J usage is TRBJ1-2, with D possibly being TRBD1 (5 bases). This CDR3 comprises 14 residues. Germline V CDR1 and CDR2: MNHEY, SVGAGI. Trimming took off 1 base at V and 2 bases at J, with 8 bases between the two ends. As DNA, the CDR3 is TGTGCCAGCAGTTACTTAGACAGAAACTATGGCTACACCTTC. Its translation: CASSYLDRNYGYTF.

The rearrangement joins TRBV11-2 to TRBJ1-2, with D unresolved. The CDR3 consists of 14 residues. Looked up from germline, CDR1 is SGHAT and CDR2 is FQNNGV. V shed 1 base and J shed 5 bases, with 11 bases lying between them. The CDR3 is CASSLGRHSYGYTF. The CDR3 DNA sequence: TGTGCCAGCAGCTTAGGGCGACACTCGTATGGCTACACCTTC.

This chain links TRBV20-1 with TRBJ2-6; maybe TRBD1 (6 bases). The V gene's germline CDR1 is DFQATT and CDR2 SNEGSKA (reference sequence). V lost 3 bases to trimming and J lost 0 bases, with 9 bases between them. The length of the CDR3 is 15 residues. The DNA for the CDR3 is TGCAGTGCTAGGCACAGGGTCTCTGGGGCCAACGTCCTGACTTTC. It yields the protein CSARHRVSGANVLTF.

The rearrangement joins TRBV7-9 to TRBJ2-1; the match to TRBD2 covers 8 bases. Germline lookup yields CDR1 SEHNR and CDR2 FQNEAQ (reference sequence). V trimming: 5 bases; J trimming: 7 bases; junction bases outside the gene matches: 10. This CDR3 is built from 15 residues. The CDR3 protein is CASSQAGEKRNEQFF. Here the CDR3 DNA reads TGTGCCAGCAGCCAAGCGGGGGAAAAGAGGAATGAGCAGTTCTTC. Using reference TRBV7-9 and TRBJ2-1 for the parts outside the CDR3, the full variable domain is DTGVSQNPRHKITKRGQNVTFRCDPISEHNRLYWYRQTLGQGPEFLTYFQNEAQLEKSRLLSDRFSAERPKGSFSTLEIQRTEQGDSAMYLCASSQAGEKRNEQFFGPGTRLTVL.

This chain connects TRBV5-1 to TRBJ2-1; the match to TRBD1 covers 9 bases. With V trimmed by 2 bases and J by 8 bases, 11 bases remained unmatched. CDR3 length: 16 residues. Germline values: CDR1 SGHRS, CDR2 YFSETQ. CDR3 DNA sequence: TGCGCCAGCAGCTTAACAGGGGGCACCGCAGTCGATGAGCAGTTCTTC. This translates into CASSLTGGTAVDEQFF. Full variable domain (rest looked up from reference TRBV5-1 and TRBJ2-1): KAGVTQTPRYLIKTRGQQVTLSCSPISGHRSVSWYQQTPGQGLQFLFEYFSETQRNKGNFPGRFSGRQFSNSRSEMNVSTLELGDSALYLCASSLTGGTAVDEQFFGPGTRLTVL.

Comments on this clone: This may arise from a read error, as a much more abundant clone is one base away. The rearrangement joins TRBV20-1 to TRBJ1-5; D call uncertain. The germline CDR1 and CDR2 sequences are DFQATT and SNEGSKA (reference sequence). Trimming shortened V by 5 bases and J by 2 bases, and 16 bases separated the two germline ends. The CDR3 is 15 residues long. The CDR3 sequence: CSAGVECGGNQPQHF. DNA of the CDR3: TGCAGTGCTGGGGTGGAGTGTGGGGGCAATCAGCCCCAGCATTTT.

The V gene is TRBV6-1, the J gene TRBJ1-2, with 10 bases fitting TRBD1. Germline lookup yields CDR1 MNHNS and CDR2 SASEGT. Trimming removed 6 bases from V and 4 bases from J; junction bases left unmatched: 8. CDR3 length: 15 residues. The CDR3 sequence is CASRVQGQGTYGYTF. In nucleotides, the CDR3 is TGTGCCAGCAGGGTACAGGGACAGGGGACCTATGGCTACACCTTC.

Note on this clone: The junction does not match germline at one end; this may be a read error. V usage is TRBV30 and J usage is TRBJ1-6, with 8 bases that match TRBD1. Germline V gene sequence: CDR1 GTSNPN, CDR2 SVGIG (reference sequence). The CDR3 is 16 amino acids. CDR3 coding DNA: TGTGCCTGGAGGGGCGACCCGGGACAGGAGTATTCACCCCTGCACTTT. Its protein is CAWRGDPGQEYSPLHF.